These 5 T cell receptor beta chains came from one sample sequenced in a study of CD8 T cells in Susac syndrome (dated by TCRdb to between 2019 and 2020). Library preparation employed the immunoSEQ multiplex PCR assay. RNA was extracted with the RNeasy kit and roughly 0.5 to 1 ug was reverse transcribed using random hexamers. TCRdb took the public reads, trimmed them with fastp at Q25, ran MiXCR for clone calling and kept in-frame beta chains. Records with the same CDR3 protein are collapsed into one entry carrying the most frequent genes and DNA. The table for this sample lists roughly 300,000 distinct CDR3 sequences; 70% to 90% of them were counted only once. The ten biggest clones cover about 0.11% of the sample. The sequencing input was CD8+ T cells from PBMCs. The receptors shown here come from a human donor with multiple sclerosis.

This chain links TRBV19 with TRBJ2-1; 9 bases align to TRBD1. The germline gives CDR1 LNHDA, CDR2 SQIVND (reference sequence). The CDR3 has 18 residues. V lost 5 bases, J lost 2 bases, and 13 bases stayed unmatched. In nucleotides, the CDR3 is TGTGCCAGTAGTCTACAAAGGGACAGGGCAGGGCCCTACAATGAGCAGTTCTTC. This sequence encodes CASSLQRDRAGPYNEQFF.

The rearrangement joins TRBV5-6 to TRBJ2-3; D is uncertain. Germline loops: CDR1 SGHDT, CDR2 YYEEEE. The germline V and J ends were trimmed by 4 bases and 4 bases, with 13 bases remaining between them. The CDR3 extends over 14 amino acids. In nucleotides, the CDR3 is TGTGCCAGCAGCGACCCCGGATACGCAGATACGCAGTATTTT. This encodes CASSDPGYADTQYF.

V gene TRBV6-5 combines with J gene TRBJ1-1; no clear D gene. V lost 5 bases to trimming and J lost 11 bases, with 12 bases between them. The CDR3 runs to 11 residues. Germline V CDR1 and CDR2: MNHEY, SVGAGI. The CDR3 here is CASSADGVAFF. DNA for the CDR3: TGTGCCAGCAGTGCGGACGGAGTCGCTTTCTTT.

The chain carries TRBV5-5 and TRBJ2-7, with D unclear. The CDR3 is made up of 13 amino acids. The ends were cut back, 1 base at V and 4 bases at J, with 9 bases in the middle. Germline V gives CDR1 SGHKS, CDR2 YYEKEE (reference sequence). Here the CDR3 DNA reads TGTGCCAGCAGCTTGACCGTTAGGTACGAGCAGTACTTC. Its translation: CASSLTVRYEQYF.

The rearrangement links TRBV2 to TRBJ2-7; TRBD2 agrees at 14 bases. The CDR3 sequence is 16 residues long. The germline V gene has CDR1 SNHLY and CDR2 FYNNEI. With 3 bases clipped from V and 2 bases from J, the junction kept 3 bases outside the gene matches. The DNA for the CDR3 is TGTGCCAGCAGTGACGGGACTAGCGGGGGACCCTACGAGCAGTACTTC. As protein: CASSDGTSGGPYEQYF. Full variable domain (outside the CDR3, taken from reference TRBV2 and TRBJ2-7): EPEVTQTPSHQVTQMGQEVILRCVPISNHLYFYWYRQILGQKVEFLVSFYNNEISEKSEIFDDQFSVERPDGSNFTLKIRSTKLEDSAMYFCASSDGTSGGPYEQYFGPGTRLTVT.